These T cell receptor beta chains were read from a single sample in a study of T cells after yellow fever vaccination. TCRdb used MiXCR to reprocess the 5' RACE reads, holding one entry per CDR3 protein. The table shows about 340,000 distinct CDR3 sequences, with 8.5% to 9% occurring only once. The source material was PBMCs, sampled on the day of the first yellow fever vaccination. The receptors were gathered from a man between 18 and 29 years old who received the YFV17D yellow fever vaccine. Both conserved end residues are part of each CDR3. D genes are given only for firm matches. For some rows the clone size is stated as once, few or many, or as a class when expanded; others skip it.

TRBV4-3,TRBJ1-3,few,-,CASSQEKSSGNTIYF,TGCGCCAGCAGCCAAGAGAAATCCTCTGGAAACACCATATATTTT
TRBV12-3/TRBV12-4,TRBJ2-7,-,TRBD1,CASSSDPWTGGYYEQYF,TGTGCCAGCAGTTCGGACCCGTGGACAGGGGGCTACTACGAGCAGTACTTC
TRBV3-1,TRBJ1-6,-,TRBD1,CASSQDQGDRGPTTVNSPLHF,TGTGCCAGCAGCCAAGATCAAGGTGACAGGGGACCGACGACGGTAAATTCACCCCTCCACTTT
TRBV5-5,TRBJ2-1,few,-,CASSLKGLDYNEQFF,TGTGCCAGCAGCTTAAAGGGGCTCGACTACAATGAGCAGTTCTTC
TRBV14,TRBJ2-6,many,-,CASSQEWRRAGANVLTF,TGTGCCAGCAGCCAAGAGTGGCGTAGGGCGGGGGCCAACGTCCTGACTTTC
TRBV7-2,TRBJ2-3,many,-,CASSLRGSDTQYF,TGTGCCAGCAGTCTACGGGGGTCCGATACGCAGTATTTT
TRBV5-1,TRBJ2-1,many,TRBD1,CASSLFLQGGSYNEQFF,TGCGCCAGCAGCTTGTTCCTACAGGGGGGATCCTACAATGAGCAGTTCTTC
TRBV5-1,TRBJ1-5,-,-,CASSLGPVEGDNQPQHF,TGCGCCAGCAGCTTGGGGCCCGTGGAGGGGGATAATCAGCCCCAGCATTTT
TRBV3-1,TRBJ1-2,few,-,CASSHWSASSNYGYTF,TGTGCCAGCAGCCATTGGAGCGCCTCCTCTAACTATGGCTACACCTTC
TRBV6-2/TRBV6-3,TRBJ1-5,-,-,CASRRGVQQDQPQHF,TGTGCCAGCAGAAGAGGGGTCCAACAAGATCAGCCCCAGCATTTT
TRBV7-9,TRBJ1-2,few,TRBD1,CASSSQGAAGGYTF,TGTGCCAGCAGCTCACAGGGGGCAGCTGGCGGCTACACCTTC
TRBV19,TRBJ1-1,few,-,CASSALLEGNTEAFF,TGTGCCAGTAGTGCCTTACTCGAGGGGAACACTGAAGCTTTCTTT
TRBV20-1,TRBJ2-5,few,-,CSYFLETQYF,TGCAGTTACTTTCTTGAGACCCAGTACTTC
TRBV12-5,TRBJ2-5,many,-,CASGLGQIQETQYF,TGTGCTAGTGGTTTGGGTCAGATCCAAGAGACCCAGTACTTC
TRBV6-5,TRBJ1-1,-,TRBD1,CASSYGQGRVPEAFF,TGTGCCAGCAGTTACGGACAGGGACGCGTTCCTGAAGCTTTCTTT
TRBV5-6,TRBJ1-5,-,-,CASTERGNQPQHF,TGTGCCAGCACCGAGAGGGGGAATCAGCCCCAGCATTTT
TRBV7-9,TRBJ1-1,-,-,CASSTSTRRDTEAFF,TGTGCCAGCAGCACCTCTACGCGGAGGGACACTGAAGCTTTCTTT
TRBV4-3,TRBJ2-3,few,-,CASSQVRGDSGTDTQYF,TGCGCCAGCAGCCAAGTACGGGGGGACAGCGGCACAGATACGCAGTATTTT
TRBV10-3,TRBJ1-2,-,-,CAISDPQREPDGYTF,TGTGCCATCAGTGACCCGCAAAGGGAGCCCGATGGCTACACCTTC
TRBV14,TRBJ1-1,many,-,CASSQAGDNTEAFF,TGTGCCAGCAGCCAAGCAGGAGACAACACTGAAGCTTTCTTT
TRBV27,TRBJ2-6,-,-,CASSLVAGLSGANVLTF,TGTGCCAGCAGTTTGGTGGCAGGGTTATCTGGGGCCAACGTCCTGACTTTC
TRBV12-3/TRBV12-4,TRBJ1-4,few,-,CASSLGHEKLFF,TGTGCCAGCAGTTTGGGGCACGAAAAACTGTTTTTT
TRBV6-1,TRBJ1-2,-,-,CASSPNSVLNYGYTF,TGTGCCAGCAGTCCAAACAGTGTACTTAACTATGGCTACACCTTC
TRBV7-3,TRBJ2-3,-,-,CASRLGIVSTDTQYF,TGTGCCAGCAGGTTAGGGATTGTGAGCACAGATACGCAGTATTTT
TRBV7-2,TRBJ1-4,few,-,CASRPGGAGEKLFF,TGTGCCAGCAGGCCCGGGGGTGCTGGAGAAAAACTGTTTTTT
TRBV28,TRBJ2-2,-,-,CASSYGGQNTGELFF,TGTGCCAGCAGCTACGGGGGCCAGAACACCGGGGAGCTGTTTTTT
TRBV7-2,TRBJ1-2,few,TRBD1,CASSLLGQAGYTF,TGTGCCAGCAGCTTATTGGGACAGGCTGGCTACACCTTC
TRBV6-1,TRBJ2-1,-,TRBD1,CASQGQGATEQFF,TGTGCCAGCCAGGGACAGGGGGCCACCGAGCAGTTCTTC
TRBV10-3,TRBJ2-5,many,TRBD2,CAIRPRTSGYEGETQYF,TGTGCCATCAGACCCCGGACTAGCGGATACGAGGGAGAGACCCAGTACTTC
TRBV6-1,TRBJ1-6,many,-,CASSEISVYNSPLHF,TGTGCCAGCAGTGAAATAAGCGTTTATAATTCACCCCTCCACTTT
TRBV5-6,TRBJ1-2,many,-,CASSLREGGVYTF,TGTGCCAGCAGCTTACGCGAGGGGGGGGTCTACACCTTC
TRBV5-1,TRBJ1-2,few,TRBD1,CASSPEGAYYGYTF,TGCGCCAGCAGCCCAGAGGGGGCTTACTATGGCTACACCTTC
TRBV6-2/TRBV6-3,TRBJ2-4,many,-,CASSYSTGNIQYF,TGTGCCAGCAGTTACTCGACGGGGAACATTCAGTACTTC
TRBV9,TRBJ1-1,many,-,CASSVGSLDRMNTEAFF,TGTGCCAGCAGCGTAGGTTCGCTTGACAGAATGAACACTGAAGCTTTCTTT
TRBV4-3,TRBJ2-7,-,-,CASSQVKGYGEQYF,TGCGCCAGCAGCCAAGTCAAGGGGTACGGTGAGCAGTACTTC
TRBV24-1,TRBJ2-3,few,-,CATSDASGFPDTQYF,TGTGCCACCAGTGACGCCTCCGGGTTTCCAGATACGCAGTATTTT
TRBV6-1,TRBJ2-5,many,TRBD2,CASRGPGGGAMTQYF,TGTGCCAGCAGAGGGCCGGGCGGGGGGGCCATGACCCAGTACTTC
TRBV27,TRBJ2-5,-,TRBD1,CASSFGTGGRGTQYF,TGTGCCAGCAGTTTCGGGACAGGGGGTCGGGGGACACAGTACTTC
TRBV6-2/TRBV6-3,TRBJ2-1,-,TRBD2,CASSPGGNYNEQFF,TGTGCCAGCAGCCCCGGGGGGAACTACAATGAGCAGTTCTTC
TRBV5-1,TRBJ2-7,-,TRBD1,CASSYQTGPYEQYF,TGCGCCAGCAGCTACCAGACAGGGCCGTACGAGCAGTACTTC
TRBV4-3,TRBJ2-3,many,TRBD2,CASSQDLAGGVTDTQYF,TGCGCCAGCAGCCAAGATCTAGCGGGGGGGGTGACAGATACGCAGTATTTT
TRBV29-1,TRBJ1-2,few,TRBD1,CSAMTGSSGYTF,TGCAGCGCTATGACAGGGTCCTCTGGCTACACCTTC
TRBV18,TRBJ1-6,few,-,CASSSRGGSPLHF,TGTGCCAGCTCTTCGAGGGGGGGCTCACCCCTCCACTTT
TRBV29-1,TRBJ1-2,-,-,CSVDGLNYGYTF,TGCAGCGTTGACGGGCTTAACTATGGCTACACCTTC
TRBV29-1,TRBJ2-7,-,-,CSARRGTYEQYF,TGCAGCGCCCGAAGGGGAACCTACGAGCAGTACTTC